The present TCR beta chain was sequenced within a study of human T cells and chemical hapten exposure. Study-wide results and limits: With patch test score, the counts of PT1 expanded TCRs showed a positive correlation.

This sample's time point: patch test 2, 6 weeks after DPC sensitization. This sample's treatment: therapeutic diphenylcyclopropenone sensitization with weekly scalp DPC. During construction of the library, unique molecular identifiers were attached to individual cDNA molecules for quantitative, reproducible TCR counting. TCRdb re-called the RACE reads with MiXCR, one entry per CDR3 protein. The top ten hold over 2% of the sample, which has around 99,000 distinct CDR3 sequences, approximately 10% seen once. Concerning this clonotype: Its antigen is not known.

The CDR3 contains 15 residues. The germline V and J ends were trimmed by 3 bases and 5 bases, with 16 bases remaining between them. The germline V gene encodes CDR1 GTSNPN and CDR2 SVGIG (reference sequence). The chain recombines TRBV30 with TRBJ2-2, with D possibly TRBD2 on 6 matching bases. The source material was whole blood, sampled in connection with sensitization to the hapten diphenylcyclopropenone (DPC). The TCR sequence derives from a middle-aged man with alopecia areata. Some clones in this sample may be carry-over from other donors' samples. The CDR3 DNA reads as TGTGCCTGGAGAACGACGGGAGTAAGGACCGGGGAGCTGTTTTTT. It encodes CAWRTTGVRTGELFF.